Sequencing of this T cell receptor beta chain was carried out in a study of CD8 T cells in Susac syndrome. This clonotype was seen a few times. Random hexamers primed reverse transcription of about 0.45 to 1 ug RNA. An immunoSEQ multiplex PCR amplified TCR beta CDR3 over 54 Vbeta and 13 Jbeta. TCRdb ran MiXCR on the immunoSEQ multiplex PCR reads and lists one entry per CDR3 protein. Found here are 70,000 or so distinct CDR3 sequences, just under 95% of them singletons; the top ten hold 0.2% to 0.25%. Healthy donors constituted the control group, matched for age and sex. V dropped 2 bases and J dropped 4; count of bases not matched to a gene: 8. Per the germline V gene, CDR1 is GTSNPN and CDR2 is SVGIG (reference sequence). The CDR3 spans 14 residues.

Specimen: CD8+ T cells from PBMCs. The gene calls are TRBV30 and TRBJ2-7; 7 nucleotides line up with TRBD2. The clonotype originates from a human donor in good health. CDR3 DNA sequence: TGTGCCTGGAGTATGGCTAGCGGACTTTACGAGCAGTACTTC. This encodes CAWSMASGLYEQYF.